Listed below are T cell receptor beta chains from one sample, sequenced in a study of siplizumab effects on memory and regulatory T cells. The repertoire was sequenced with immunoSEQ multiplex PCR; TCRdb's copy has only in-frame clones and lacks some. The sample lists some 100,000 clones; just over 90% were seen once. The sequenced sample was Tregs sorted from blood. Receptor source: a human donor in good health. CDR3s include the opening cysteine and the closing phenylalanine or tryptophan. A D gene is named only where the DNA matches it firmly. Expanded clones get a size class; other rows say once, few or many, or leave the size out.

TRBJ1-1	.	TRBV5-6	.	CASSLRGTYMNTEAFF	TGTGCCAGCAGCTTGCGGGGCACTTACATGAACACTGAAGCTTTCTTT
TRBJ2-1	TRBD1	TRBV5-1	few	CASNGQGLNEQFF	TGCGCCAGCAACGGACAGGGGTTAAATGAGCAGTTCTTC
TRBJ2-7	TRBD1	TRBV27	.	CASSADRGQNEQYF	TGTGCCAGCAGTGCAGACAGGGGGCAAAACGAGCAGTACTTC
TRBJ1-4	.	TRBV7-3	.	CASSLGRQATNEKLFF	TGTGCCAGCAGCTTAGGCCGACAGGCTACGAATGAAAAACTGTTTTTT
TRBJ2-6	.	TRBV9	.	CASSVGHYSGANVLTF	TGTGCCAGCAGCGTAGGACACTACTCTGGGGCCAACGTCCTGACTTTC
TRBJ1-1	.	TRBV5-1	once	CASSLESFWDTEAFF	TGCGCCAGCAGCTTGGAAAGTTTTTGGGACACTGAAGCTTTCTTT
TRBJ2-7	.	TRBV21-1	.	CASSKDSRTWAYEQYF	TGTGCCAGCAGCAAAGACTCGCGGACATGGGCCTACGAGCAGTACTTC
TRBJ2-7	TRBD1	TRBV5-1	.	CASNGGQGAALSEQYF	TGCGCCAGCAATGGTGGCCAGGGGGCCGCCCTTTCCGAGCAGTACTTC
TRBJ2-1	TRBD2	TRBV14	.	CASSHQGLAGYNEQFF	TGTGCCAGCAGCCACCAAGGACTAGCGGGGTACAATGAGCAGTTCTTC
TRBJ2-2	.	TRBV11-3	.	CASSPQGSNTGELFF	TGTGCCAGCAGCCCCCAGGGCAGTAACACCGGGGAGCTGTTTTTT
TRBJ2-1	.	TRBV9	.	CASAGPPALNEQFF	TGTGCCAGCGCTGGACCCCCCGCCCTAAATGAGCAGTTCTTC
TRBJ1-4	.	TRBV7-9	.	CASSSEDRLIEKLFF	TGTGCCAGCAGCTCCGAAGATCGGTTAATTGAAAAACTGTTTTTT
TRBJ2-3	.	TRBV19	.	CASSITSSTDTQYF	TGTGCCAGTAGTATAACGTCATCCACAGATACGCAGTATTTT
TRBJ1-2	.	TRBV18	once	CASSYILADGYTF	TGTGCCAGCTCATACATCTTGGCGGATGGCTACACCTTC
TRBJ1-1	.	TRBV18	.	CASSPHENTEAFF	TGTGCCAGCTCACCACACGAAAACACTGAAGCTTTCTTT
TRBJ2-7	.	TRBV7-9	.	CASSLGGVTYEQYF	TGTGCCAGCAGCTTAGGGGGAGTGACCTACGAGCAGTACTTC
TRBJ2-2	.	TRBV10-3	once	CAIGGRWGSAGELFF	TGTGCCATCGGGGGAAGGTGGGGGAGTGCCGGGGAGCTGTTTTTT
TRBJ2-2	TRBD2	TRBV5-1	.	CASSLDLAGVTGELFF	TGCGCCAGCAGCTTGGATCTAGCGGGAGTCACCGGGGAGCTGTTTTTT
TRBJ2-7	TRBD2	TRBV7-8	.	CASSFRASGVPRSYEQYF	TGTGCCAGCAGCTTTCGGGCTAGCGGGGTACCGAGGTCCTACGAGCAGTACTTC
TRBJ1-6	TRBD1	TRBV18	.	CASSHRGSSPLHF	TGTGCCAGCTCACACAGGGGGTCTTCACCCCTCCACTTT
TRBJ1-2	.	TRBV4-1	few	CASSQDRLWGRDNYGYTF	TGCGCCAGCAGCCAAGATCGGCTCTGGGGACGGGATAACTATGGCTACACCTTC
TRBJ1-2	.	TRBV6-5	.	CASSYSSRGYGYTF	TGTGCCAGCAGTTACTCGTCCAGAGGCTATGGCTACACCTTC
TRBJ1-2	.	TRBV4-1	.	CASSQDWRVVGYGYTF	TGCGCCAGCAGCCAAGATTGGAGGGTGGTAGGCTATGGCTACACCTTC
TRBJ1-5	.	TRBV19	few	CASRNQLDQPQHF	TGTGCCAGTAGGAACCAACTCGATCAGCCCCAGCATTTT
TRBJ1-3	.	TRBV11-3	once	CASSEGPEGNTIYF	TGTGCCAGCAGCGAGGGGCCGGAGGGAAACACCATATATTTT
TRBJ2-7	TRBD2	TRBV5-1	.	CASSFSGNAYEQYF	TGCGCCAGCAGCTTTAGCGGGAATGCCTACGAGCAGTACTTC
TRBJ1-1	.	TRBV29-1	.	CSVHLSGGRNTEAFF	TGCAGCGTCCACTTGAGTGGGGGCCGGAACACTGAAGCTTTCTTT
TRBJ2-5	.	TRBV5-6	.	CASSFGEETQYF	TGTGCCAGCAGCTTCGGAGAAGAGACCCAGTACTTC
TRBJ2-7	TRBD1	TRBV4-1	.	CASSRVRGNTAYEQYF	TGCGCCAGCAGCCGTGTCAGGGGGAACACCGCCTACGAGCAGTACTTC
TRBJ1-1	.	TRBV5-8	.	CASSLRRNTEAFF	TGTGCCAGCAGCTTGAGGAGGAACACTGAAGCTTTCTTT
TRBJ2-4	TRBD1	TRBV5-5	.	CASSSGTGILAKNIQYF	TGTGCCAGCAGCTCCGGGACAGGTATATTAGCCAAAAACATTCAGTACTTC
TRBJ2-2	.	TRBV4-2	.	CASSQLSKLTGELFF	TGTGCCAGCAGCCAATTATCCAAGTTGACCGGGGAGCTGTTTTTT
TRBJ2-1	.	TRBV25-1	.	CASSAIKGTNEQFF	TGTGCCAGCAGTGCGATAAAAGGCACTAATGAGCAGTTCTTC
TRBJ2-4	.	TRBV19	.	CARDLVGNIQYF	TGTGCCAGGGACCTGGTCGGAAACATTCAGTACTTC
TRBJ1-2	TRBD1	TRBV5-4	once	CASSFGQAYGYTF	TGTGCCAGCAGCTTTGGACAGGCCTATGGCTACACCTTC
TRBJ1-1	TRBD1	TRBV29-1	.	CSVWTGRNMNTEAFF	TGCAGCGTTTGGACAGGGAGGAATATGAACACTGAAGCTTTCTTT
TRBJ1-2	TRBD1	TRBV19	.	CASSIEFGNRGGYGYTF	TGTGCCAGTAGTATAGAATTCGGTAACAGGGGAGGATATGGCTACACCTTC
TRBJ2-2	.	TRBV5-1	.	CASSYIGTGELFF	TGCGCCAGCAGCTATATAGGTACCGGGGAGCTGTTTTTT
TRBJ2-7	TRBD1	TRBV6-5	.	CASSTGQGDYEQYF	TGTGCCAGCAGTACGGGACAGGGGGACTACGAGCAGTACTTC
TRBJ2-5	.	TRBV7-7	.	CASSLSAGKETQYF	TGTGCCAGCAGCTTAAGCGCAGGGAAAGAGACCCAGTACTTC